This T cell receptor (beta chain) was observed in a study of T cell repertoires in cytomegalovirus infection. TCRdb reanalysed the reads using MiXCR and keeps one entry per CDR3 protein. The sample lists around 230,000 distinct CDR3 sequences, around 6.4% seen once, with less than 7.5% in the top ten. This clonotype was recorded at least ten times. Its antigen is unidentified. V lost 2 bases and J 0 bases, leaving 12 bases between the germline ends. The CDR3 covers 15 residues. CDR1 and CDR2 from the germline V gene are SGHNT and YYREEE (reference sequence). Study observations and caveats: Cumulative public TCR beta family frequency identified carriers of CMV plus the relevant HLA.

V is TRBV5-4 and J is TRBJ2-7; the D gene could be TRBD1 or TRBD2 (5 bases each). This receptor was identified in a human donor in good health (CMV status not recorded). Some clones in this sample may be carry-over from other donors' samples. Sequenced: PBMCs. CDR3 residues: CASSLTGRNSYEQYF. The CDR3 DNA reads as TGTGCCAGCAGCTTAACGGGACGGAACTCCTACGAGCAGTACTTC.